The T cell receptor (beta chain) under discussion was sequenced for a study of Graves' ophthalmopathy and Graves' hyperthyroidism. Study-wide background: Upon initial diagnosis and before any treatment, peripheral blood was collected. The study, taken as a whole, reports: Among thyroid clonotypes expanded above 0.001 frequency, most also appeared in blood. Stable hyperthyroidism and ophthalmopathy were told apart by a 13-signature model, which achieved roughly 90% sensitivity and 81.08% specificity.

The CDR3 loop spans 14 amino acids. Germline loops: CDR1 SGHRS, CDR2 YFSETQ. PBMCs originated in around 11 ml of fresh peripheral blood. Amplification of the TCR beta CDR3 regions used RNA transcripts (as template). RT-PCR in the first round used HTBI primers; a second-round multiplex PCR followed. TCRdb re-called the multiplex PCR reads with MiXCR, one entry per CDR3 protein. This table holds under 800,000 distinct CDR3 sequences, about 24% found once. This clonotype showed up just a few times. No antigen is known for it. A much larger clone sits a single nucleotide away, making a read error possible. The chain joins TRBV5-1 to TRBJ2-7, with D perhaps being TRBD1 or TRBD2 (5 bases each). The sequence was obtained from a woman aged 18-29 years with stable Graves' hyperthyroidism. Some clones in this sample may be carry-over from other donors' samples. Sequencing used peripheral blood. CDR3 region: CASSLEPGRYEHYF. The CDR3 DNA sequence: TGCGCCAGCAGCTTGGAACCGGGACGCTACGAGCATTACTTC.